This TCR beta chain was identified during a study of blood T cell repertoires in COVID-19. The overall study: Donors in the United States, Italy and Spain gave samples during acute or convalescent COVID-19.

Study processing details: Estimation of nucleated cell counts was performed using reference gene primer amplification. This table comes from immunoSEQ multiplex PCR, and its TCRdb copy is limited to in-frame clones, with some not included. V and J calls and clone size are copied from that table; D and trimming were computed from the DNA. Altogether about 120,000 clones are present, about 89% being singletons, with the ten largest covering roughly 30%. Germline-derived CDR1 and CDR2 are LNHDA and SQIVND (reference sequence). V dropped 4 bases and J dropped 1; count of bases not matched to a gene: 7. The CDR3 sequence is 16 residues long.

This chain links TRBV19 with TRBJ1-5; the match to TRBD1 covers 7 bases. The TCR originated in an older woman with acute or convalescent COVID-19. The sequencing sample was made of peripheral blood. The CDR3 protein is CASSTGQDWSNQPQHF. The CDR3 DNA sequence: TGTGCCAGTAGTACCGGACAGGACTGGAGCAATCAGCCCCAGCATTTT.